The 22 T cell receptor beta chains given below trace back to one sample, sequenced in a study of T-cell reconstitution after alpha-beta-depleted transplantation in children. TCRbeta library preparation incorporated unique molecular identifiers. TCRdb ran MiXCR on the PCR reads and lists one entry per CDR3 protein. The profile shows roughly 500,000 distinct CDR3 sequences, around 20% of them singletons. Sample: PBMCs from the stem cell graft donor, taken from the stem cell graft. All receptors derive from a human donor who donated a stem cell graft to a child with acute lymphoblastic leukemia.

This chain links TRBV18 with TRBJ1-3; D is possibly TRBD1 (6 bases). Trimming stripped 2 bases from V and 3 bases from J, with 11 bases between. Germline-derived CDR1 and CDR2 are KGHSH and LQKENI. CDR3 length equals 15 residues. DNA for the CDR3: TGTGCCAGCTCACCAACGGGGGGCGTTGGAAACACCATATATTTT. This sequence encodes CASSPTGGVGNTIYF.

This clonotype appeared many times. V is TRBV4-1 and J is TRBJ1-1, with TRBD1 as a possible D gene (5 bases). V lost 6 bases to trimming and J lost 4 bases, with 15 bases between them. The CDR3 spans 14 residues. Per germline, CDR1 MGHRA and CDR2 YSYEKL. CDR3 loop: CASRGPLRATEAFF. CDR3 in DNA: TGCGCCAGCAGGGGTCCCCTCAGGGCCACTGAAGCTTTCTTT.

The chain couples TRBV6-1 to TRBJ2-4; D may match TRBD1 or TRBD2 (6 bases each). The CDR3 length is 13 residues. The ends were cut back, 3 bases at V and 8 bases at J, with 11 bases in the middle. Germline CDR1 reads MNHNS; CDR2 reads SASEGT. DNA of the CDR3: TGTGCCAGCAGTGATTGGAGGGGGGACATTCAGTACTTC. Its translation: CASSDWRGDIQYF.

A few counts support this clonotype. This chain links TRBV3-1 with TRBJ2-3; the D call may be TRBD1 or TRBD2 (5 bases each). V was pared by 6 bases and J by 1 base, with 17 bases between. Germline values: CDR1 LGHDT, CDR2 YNNKEL (reference sequence). This CDR3 has 16 amino acids. The chain's CDR3 is CASRNTRDPRTDTQYF. The CDR3 nucleotides are TGTGCCAGCAGAAACACTCGGGACCCACGCACAGATACGCAGTATTTT.

This clonotype was counted only a few times. The gene calls are TRBV24-1 and TRBJ2-1, with unresolved D. V was cut by 12 bases and J by 2 bases, with 13 bases left in between. Looked up from germline, CDR1 is KGHDR and CDR2 is SFDVKD. This CDR3 has 13 amino acids. As DNA, the CDR3 is TGTGCCTCACAAGACACCGCCTACAATGAGCAGTTCTTC. Its translation: CASQDTAYNEQFF.

V is TRBV20-1 and J is TRBJ1-2; TRBD1 is a possible D gene (5 bases). Deletions cut 0 bases from V and 3 bases from J, with 8 bases between. Germline CDR1 and CDR2: DFQATT and SNEGSKA (reference sequence). The CDR3 length is 13 residues. CDR3 region: CSARDSGYYGYTF. CDR3 in DNA: TGCAGTGCTAGAGATTCAGGGTACTATGGCTACACCTTC.

This clonotype was seen more than once but under ten times. The chain uses TRBV18 and TRBJ2-1, with D hard to call. Trimming took off 3 bases at V and 8 bases at J, with 11 bases between the two ends. The CDR3 has 13 amino acids. From germline, CDR1 is KGHSH and CDR2 LQKENI. The CDR3 DNA reads TGTGCCAGCTCACCGTATGGTTTTGATGAGCAGTTCTTC. Its translation is CASSPYGFDEQFF. Full variable domain (missing parts from reference TRBV18 and TRBJ2-1): NAGVMQNPRHLVRRRGQEARLRCSPMKGHSHVYWYRQLPEEGLKFMVYLQKENIIDESGMPKERFSAEFPKEGPSILRIQQVVRGDSAAYFCASSPYGFDEQFFGPGTRLTVL.

This clonotype was detected a few times. CDR3 in DNA: TGTGCCAGCGAGCTCGGGACGTACCCCTCCAGCAATCAGCCCCAGCATTTT. As protein: CASELGTYPSSNQPQHF. V usage is TRBV12-3 or TRBV12-4 and J usage is TRBJ1-5, with a weak D call TRBD1 (5 bases). Trimming stripped 8 bases from V and 1 base from J, with 21 bases between. The CDR3 is 17 residues long.

This clonotype was observed a few times. Given a much more abundant clone one base away, this may be a read error. The chain joins TRBV9 to TRBJ1-1; D not resolved. The CDR3 consists of 13 residues. From germline, CDR1 is SGDLS and CDR2 YYNGEE. Deletions cut 0 bases from V and 1 base from J, with 4 bases between. This CDR3 reads CASSVGANTEAFF. The CDR3 bases are TGTGCCAGCAGCGTAGGGGCGAACACTGAAGCTTTCTTT.

This chain uses TRBV27 with TRBJ1-2, with 9 positions matching TRBD1. This CDR3 has 15 amino acids. The V gene end was trimmed by 6 bases and the J gene end by 10 bases; junction bases not matched to a gene: 15. Looked up from germline, CDR1 is MNHEY and CDR2 is SMNVEV (reference sequence). CDR3 sequence reads: CASRLGATGGSDYTF. Written as DNA, the CDR3 is TGTGCCAGCAGGTTAGGGGCCACAGGGGGCAGCGACTACACCTTC.

This clonotype was seen repeatedly, ten times or more. The chain carries TRBV20-1 and TRBJ1-2; maybe TRBD1 (5 bases). Trimming took 0 bases from V and 4 from J, leaving 9 bases between them. Germline-derived CDR1 and CDR2 are DFQATT and SNEGSKA (reference sequence). CDR3 size: 13 residues. CDR3 amino acids: CSARDQGTYGYTF. For the CDR3, the DNA is TGCAGTGCTAGAGATCAGGGCACCTATGGCTACACCTTC.

This clonotype was seen a few times. V gene TRBV14 combines with J gene TRBJ2-2; maybe TRBD1 (6 bases). The CDR3 totals 18 residues. The V gene lost 2 bases and the J gene lost 3 bases, with 19 bases spanning the gap. Germline V gene sequence: CDR1 SGHDN, CDR2 FVKESK. CDR3 region: CASSQTFLRGQDTGELFF. CDR3 in DNA: TGTGCCAGCAGCCAAACCTTCCTCAGGGGTCAGGACACCGGGGAGCTGTTTTTT.

Comments on this clonotype: Mismatch with germline at one junction end may stem from a read error. The chain joins TRBV7-9 to TRBJ2-7; TRBD1 might be the D (5 bases). Germline-derived CDR1 and CDR2 are SEHNR and FQNEAQ (reference sequence). CDR3 length: 16 residues. The DNA for the CDR3 is TGTGCCAGCAGCGCTATGACAGTACTGGCGACCTACGACCAGTACTTC. It encodes CASSAMTVLATYDQYF.

This chain joins TRBV5-1 and TRBJ2-3; TRBD2 aligns across 8 bases. The CDR3 loop spans 14 amino acids. CDR1 is SGHRS and CDR2 is YFSETQ in the germline V gene. V trimming: 2 bases; J trimming: 5 bases; junction bases outside the gene matches: 4. Written as DNA, the CDR3 is TGCGCCAGCAGCTTAGGACGGGGGGGAGATACGCAGTATTTT. This gives the protein CASSLGRGGDTQYF.

This clonotype turned up a few times. This chain joins TRBV7-9 and TRBJ1-5, with no clear D. This CDR3 is built from 17 residues. Germline V gives CDR1 SEHNR, CDR2 FQNEAQ (reference sequence). V shed 1 base and J shed 1 base, with 14 bases lying between them. CDR3 in DNA: TGTGCCAGCAGCTTAGGGTACGAGTTTGGGAGCAATCAGCCCCAGCATTTT. It yields the protein CASSLGYEFGSNQPQHF.

This chain connects TRBV27 to TRBJ1-1, with 12 bases aligning to TRBD1. The CDR3 runs to 17 residues. Losses at the gene ends were 7 bases for V and 6 bases for J; bases not matched to a gene: 15. The germline gives CDR1 MNHEY, CDR2 SMNVEV (reference sequence). This CDR3 is CASKTAGTGGRRAEAFF. For the CDR3, the DNA is TGTGCCAGCAAAACAGCCGGGACAGGGGGCCGCCGGGCTGAAGCTTTCTTT.

This clonotype was picked up a small number of times. The chain recombines TRBV20-1 with TRBJ2-7; D may match TRBD1 or TRBD2 (5 bases each). CDR3 size: 11 residues. V lost 6 bases and J lost 5, with 11 bases in between. Germline CDR1 DFQATT, CDR2 SNEGSKA (reference sequence). CDR3 sequence: CSAEGSNEQYF. The CDR3 DNA reads as TGCAGTGCAGAGGGGTCAAACGAGCAGTACTTC.

The chain carries TRBV4-1 and TRBJ2-5, with 8 nucleotides matching TRBD2. Germline V gene lookup returns CDR1 MGHRA and CDR2 YSYEKL. With 1 base clipped from V and 4 bases from J, the junction kept 14 bases outside the gene matches. This CDR3 spans 18 amino acids. The CDR3 DNA sequence: TGCGCCAGCAGCCAAGGGCTTAGCGGGAATCTTGGGCTAGAGACCCAGTACTTC. Its protein is CASSQGLSGNLGLETQYF.

This chain joins TRBV20-1 and TRBJ2-5, with D perhaps matching TRBD1 (6 bases). Germline CDR1 reads DFQATT; CDR2 reads SNEGSKA (reference sequence). Trimming stripped 3 bases from V and 1 base from J, with 12 bases between. This CDR3 is built from 14 residues. The CDR3 bases are TGCAGTGCTAGCCAGGTCAGGGGCCAAGAGACCCAGTACTTC. Protein: CSASQVRGQETQYF.

The rearrangement uses TRBV5-1 and TRBJ2-7, with D possibly matching TRBD2 (6 bases). The CDR3 has 15 amino acids. Per germline, CDR1 SGHRS and CDR2 YFSETQ. Trimming removed 0 bases at V and 2 bases at J, with 12 bases between. As DNA, the CDR3 is TGCGCCAGCAGCTTGGGACTAGTCTTCCCCTACGAGCAGTACTTC. It encodes CASSLGLVFPYEQYF.

The V and J genes are TRBV3-1 and TRBJ1-6; D is uncertain. The CDR3 runs 13 residues. Germline V gene data show CDR1 as LGHDT and CDR2 as YNNKEL (reference sequence). V shed 3 bases and J shed 12 bases, with 12 bases lying between them. The CDR3 loop is CASSQVSGGPLHF. The DNA of the CDR3 is TGTGCCAGCAGCCAGGTCTCAGGTGGACCCCTCCACTTT.

J is TRBJ2-1 and V is TRBV19; perhaps TRBD2 as D (5 bases). Germline V gene data show CDR1 as LNHDA and CDR2 as SQIVND (reference sequence). The CDR3 extends over 15 amino acids. V lost 4 bases and J lost 8, with 18 bases in between. CDR3 protein: CASSKGELLLDEQFF. CDR3 DNA sequence: TGTGCCAGTAGTAAGGGAGAGCTCCTTTTGGATGAGCAGTTCTTC.